The sequence of this T cell receptor (beta chain) was determined in a study of blood T cells in healthy people across ages. Study-wide findings and caveats: Roughly linear declines in TCR beta diversity per million T cells occurred with age.

The sample, approximately 10 milliliters of peripheral blood, was drawn from each donor. Samples had at least 6.5 million PBMCs isolated from them. As concerns this clonotype: The antigen is not known.

Primers used in a second PCR of roughly 6 to 11 cycles were a sample-barcoded 5' primer and a J-beta primer mix. Unique molecular identifiers of 12 random nucleotides labeled each cDNA. TCRdb re-analysed the 5' RACE reads in MiXCR, keeping a single row per CDR3 protein. Of 1.5 million to 2 million distinct CDR3 sequences in the sample, 49% were seen once. The CDR3 consists of 17 residues. J lost 4 bases, V lost 6 bases, and 13 bases had no gene match. The germline gives CDR1 SGHTA, CDR2 FQGNSA. The V call is TRBV7-2, the J call TRBJ2-5, with TRBD2 identical over 11 bases. The sequence was collected from a woman aged 40 to 50 in good health. The sequencing input was blood. This CDR3 reads CASRTGLAVLGGETQYF. The CDR3 region has the DNA TGTGCCAGCAGGACGGGACTAGCGGTCCTAGGGGGAGAGACCCAGTACTTC. Together with reference TRBV7-2 and TRBJ2-5, the CDR3 gives the full variable domain: GAGVSQSPSNKVTEKGKDVELRCDPISGHTALYWYRQSLGQGLEFLIYFQGNSAPDKSGLPSDRFSAERTGGSVSTLTIQRTQQEDSAVYLCASRTGLAVLGGETQYFGPGTRLLVL.